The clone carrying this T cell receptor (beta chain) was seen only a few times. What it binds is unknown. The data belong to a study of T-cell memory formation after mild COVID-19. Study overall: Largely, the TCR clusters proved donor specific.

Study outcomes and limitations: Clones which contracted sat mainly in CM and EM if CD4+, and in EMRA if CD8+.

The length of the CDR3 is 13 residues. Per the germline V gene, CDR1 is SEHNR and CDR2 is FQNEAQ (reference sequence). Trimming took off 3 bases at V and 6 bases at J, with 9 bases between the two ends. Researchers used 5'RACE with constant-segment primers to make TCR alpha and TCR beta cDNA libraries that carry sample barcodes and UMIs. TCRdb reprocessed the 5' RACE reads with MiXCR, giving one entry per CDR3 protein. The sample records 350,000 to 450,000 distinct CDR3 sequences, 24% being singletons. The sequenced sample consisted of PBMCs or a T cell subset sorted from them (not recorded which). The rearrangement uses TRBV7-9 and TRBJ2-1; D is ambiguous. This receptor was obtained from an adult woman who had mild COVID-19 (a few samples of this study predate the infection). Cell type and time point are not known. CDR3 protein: CASSFHSLNEQFF. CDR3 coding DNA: TGTGCCAGCAGCTTTCACAGCCTCAATGAGCAGTTCTTC.